These 2 T cell receptor beta chains were all obtained from the same sample, sequenced in a study of blood T cell repertoires in COVID-19. This table comes from immunoSEQ multiplex PCR, and its TCRdb copy is limited to in-frame clones, with some not included. The sample includes roughly 250,000 clones, over 80% seen only once; the top ten take approximately 3.3%. The sample comprised peripheral blood. Receptors originate from a woman aged 40 to 50 with acute or convalescent COVID-19.

The chain employs TRBV10-3 and TRBJ1-1; D call uncertain. Per the germline V gene, CDR1 is ENHRY and CDR2 is SYGVKD. This CDR3 is built from 13 residues. Trimming removed 2 bases at V and 10 bases at J, with 14 bases between. This chain's CDR3 is CAISETRATTAFF. The CDR3 region has the DNA TGTGCCATCAGTGAGACTAGGGCCACGACAGCTTTCTTT.

The rearrangement joins TRBV19 to TRBJ1-3; D unresolved. This CDR3 spans 14 amino acids. Trimming took 1 base from V and 8 from J, leaving 12 bases between them. Germline assignment: CDR1 LNHDA and CDR2 SQIVND (reference sequence). This chain's CDR3 is CASSIVSSGDTIYF. CDR3 DNA: TGTGCCAGTAGTATAGTTTCCTCCGGGGACACCATATATTTT.